This TCR beta chain was sequenced during a study of shared clonotypes between healthy human individuals. The method was immunoSEQ multiplex PCR; TCRdb's version includes in-frame clones alone and lacks a portion of them. The data contain around 700,000 clones, less than 80% of them singletons. The CD4+ fraction was divided into a CD45RA+ naive subset and a CD45RA-negative memory subset. The CDR3 length is 14 residues. Germline V gene data show CDR1 as SGHRS and CDR2 as YFSETQ. J gave up 0 bases and V 4 bases, and 0 bases lay outside the gene matches. The sample comprised memory CD4+ T cells sorted from blood. Subset given: CD45RA-negative fraction. The sequence came from a woman aged 25 to 39 in good health. The gene calls are TRBV5-1 and TRBJ2-7, with 11 bases that match TRBD2. The CDR3: CASSTSGSSYEQYF. CDR3 coding DNA: TGCGCCAGCAGCACTAGCGGGAGCTCCTACGAGCAGTACTTC.